The 11 T cell receptor beta chains listed next were all sequenced from one sample in a study of T cells in Graves' hyperthyroidism and ophthalmopathy. What was amplified from RNA transcripts were TCR beta CDR3 regions. Carried out on the TCR CDR3, a first-round RT-PCR used the HTBI primer set. MiXCR, applied by TCRdb to the multiplex PCR reads, yields one record per CDR3 protein. The sample lists about 560,000 distinct CDR3 sequences; approximately 15% were seen once. Sequenced input: blood. The receptor set was obtained from a woman aged 18-29 years with Graves' hyperthyroidism.

This clonotype was recorded a few times. The rearrangement uses TRBV4-2 and TRBJ1-2; the match to TRBD1 covers 8 bases. The V and J ends lost 0 bases and 4 bases, in that order; junction bases with no gene match: 4. Germline assignment: CDR1 LGHNA and CDR2 YNFKEQ. The CDR3 length is 15 residues. The CDR3 sequence is CASSQEAGGAYGYTF. CDR3 coding DNA: TGTGCCAGCAGCCAAGAGGCAGGGGGCGCCTATGGCTACACCTTC.

This clonotype came up a few times. The chain employs TRBV4-1 and TRBJ2-5, with D unclear. Looked up from germline, CDR1 is MGHRA and CDR2 is YSYEKL. This CDR3 has 17 amino acids. The ends were cut back, 4 bases at V and 4 bases at J, with 22 bases in the middle. The CDR3 DNA reads as TGCGCCAGCAGCCGCGGCCCTTCGGCTCCATCTCGAGAGACCCAGTACTTC. Its protein product is CASSRGPSAPSRETQYF.

In this sample, this clonotype turned up a few times. CDR3 nucleotides: TGTGCCAGCGCCTCGGTTCAGGGCGGAGGTTCACCCCTCCACTTT. Translated: CASASVQGGGSPLHF. The chain recombines TRBV5-6 with TRBJ1-6; tentatively, D is TRBD1 (5 bases). CDR3 length: 15 residues. Germline V gene lookup returns CDR1 SGHDT and CDR2 YYEEEE. V lost 7 bases, J lost 9 bases, and 20 bases lay in between.

This clonotype came up a few times. This rearrangement joins TRBV3-1 to TRBJ2-7, with a tentative D call TRBD2 (6 bases). V gave up 1 base and J gave up 6 bases, with 7 bases separating them. The germline V gene encodes CDR1 LGHDT and CDR2 YNNKEL (reference sequence). The length of the CDR3 is 12 residues. CDR3 sequence (DNA): TGTGCCAGCAGCCAAGGGAGGGTCGAGCAGTACTTC. This encodes CASSQGRVEQYF.

The rearrangement uses TRBV6-2 or TRBV6-3 and TRBJ2-3; 12 positions match TRBD2. The CDR3 is 18 amino acids. Germline CDR1 MNHEY, CDR2 SVGEGT. J lost 2 bases, V lost 3 bases, and 9 bases had no gene match. The CDR3: CASSYSPSGGDNTDTQYF. CDR3 sequence (DNA): TGTGCCAGCAGTTATTCGCCTAGCGGGGGGGATAACACAGATACGCAGTATTTT.

This clonotype came up a few times. This chain connects TRBV18 to TRBJ1-4, with 9 bases aligning to TRBD1. This CDR3 region has 15 residues. Germline V lookup: CDR1 KGHSH, CDR2 LQKENI. V shed 0 bases and J 7 bases; nucleotides not matched to a gene: 3. DNA of the CDR3: TGTGCCAGCTCACCACCTCCGGGACAGGGTGAAAAACTGTTTTTT. The encoded protein is CASSPPPGQGEKLFF.

In its sample, this clonotype was seen many times. This chain uses TRBV6-1 with TRBJ2-3, with 8 nucleotides matching TRBD2. Germline V gene data show CDR1 as MNHNS and CDR2 as SASEGT. The CDR3 runs to 16 residues. J lost 2 bases, V lost 8 bases, and 12 bases had no gene match. CDR3 residues: CASQGSSGNPTDTQYF. In nucleotides, the CDR3 is TGTGCCAGCCAGGGGAGTAGCGGGAACCCCACAGATACGCAGTATTTT.

This clonotype was recorded at least ten times. The gene calls are TRBV7-2 and TRBJ1-2; tentative D call: TRBD1 (5 bases). The CDR3 is made up of 13 amino acids. V was cut by 5 bases and J by 8 bases, with 15 bases left in between. Germline loops: CDR1 SGHTA, CDR2 FQGNSA. The CDR3 is CASSISRDNGYTF. The CDR3 DNA sequence: TGTGCCAGCAGCATATCCAGGGATAACGGCTACACCTTC.

This clonotype was observed many times. V gene TRBV28 combines with J gene TRBJ2-7; D uncertain. V gave up 3 bases and J gave up 1 base, with 16 bases separating them. The CDR3 loop spans 16 amino acids. Germline CDR1 is MDHEN and CDR2 is SYDVKM. This CDR3 is CASSFHKRAPSYEQYF. CDR3 sequence (DNA): TGTGCCAGCAGTTTCCATAAAAGGGCGCCGTCCTACGAGCAGTACTTC.

The genes are TRBV25-1 and TRBJ2-7; possibly TRBD1 for D (6 bases). Germline CDR1 MGHDK, CDR2 SYGVNS. The CDR3 spans 13 residues. V lost 4 bases and J lost 5, with 12 bases in between. CDR3 DNA: TGTGCCAGCAGTGTGGGGGCTGACGACGAGCAGTACTTC. Translated: CASSVGADDEQYF.

In this sample, this clonotype turned up a few times. This rearrangement joins TRBV5-1 to TRBJ1-1; 7 bases match TRBD1. V was pared by 4 bases and J by 5 bases, with 8 bases of the junction left unmatched. Germline values: CDR1 SGHRS, CDR2 YFSETQ. The CDR3 covers 14 residues. CDR3 coding DNA: TGCGCCAGCAGCAGAAAAGACAGGGAAACTGAAGCTTTCTTT. Residues: CASSRKDRETEAFF.